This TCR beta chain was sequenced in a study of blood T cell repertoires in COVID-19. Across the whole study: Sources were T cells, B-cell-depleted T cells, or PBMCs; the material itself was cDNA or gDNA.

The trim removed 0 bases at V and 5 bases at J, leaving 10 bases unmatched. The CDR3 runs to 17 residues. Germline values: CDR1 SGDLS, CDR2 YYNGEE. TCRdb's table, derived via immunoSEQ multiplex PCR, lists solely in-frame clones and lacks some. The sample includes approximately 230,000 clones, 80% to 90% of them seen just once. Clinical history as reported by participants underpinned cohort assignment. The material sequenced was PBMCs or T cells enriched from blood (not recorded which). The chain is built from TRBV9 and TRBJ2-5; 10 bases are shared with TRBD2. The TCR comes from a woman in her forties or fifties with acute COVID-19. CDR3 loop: CASSVELASGSLETQYF. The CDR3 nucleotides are TGTGCCAGCAGCGTAGAACTGGCTAGCGGGAGCCTTGAGACCCAGTACTTC.